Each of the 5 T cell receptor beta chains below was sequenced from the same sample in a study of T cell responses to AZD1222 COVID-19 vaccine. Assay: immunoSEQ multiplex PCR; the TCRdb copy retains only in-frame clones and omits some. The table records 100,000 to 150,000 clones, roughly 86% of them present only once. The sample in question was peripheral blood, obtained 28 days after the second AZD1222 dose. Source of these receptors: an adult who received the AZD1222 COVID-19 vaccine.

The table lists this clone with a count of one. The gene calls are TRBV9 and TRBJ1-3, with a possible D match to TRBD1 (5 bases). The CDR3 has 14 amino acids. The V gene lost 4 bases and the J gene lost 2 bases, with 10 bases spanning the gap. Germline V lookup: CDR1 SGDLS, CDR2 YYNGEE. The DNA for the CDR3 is TGTGCCAGCAGCCCCCGACAGCCTGGAAACACCATATATTTT. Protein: CASSPRQPGNTIYF.

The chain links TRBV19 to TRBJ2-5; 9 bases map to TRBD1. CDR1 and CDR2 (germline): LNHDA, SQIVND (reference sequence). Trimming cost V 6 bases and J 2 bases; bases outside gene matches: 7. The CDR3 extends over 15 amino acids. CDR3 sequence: CASRDRGGGQETQYF. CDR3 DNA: TGTGCCAGTAGGGACAGGGGAGGGGGGCAAGAGACCCAGTACTTC. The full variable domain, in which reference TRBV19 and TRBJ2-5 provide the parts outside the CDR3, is DGGITQSPKYLFRKEGQNVTLSCEQNLNHDAMYWYRQDPGQGLRLIYYSQIVNDFQKGDIAEGYSVSREKKESFPLTVTSAQKNPTAFYLCASRDRGGGQETQYFGPGTRLLVL.

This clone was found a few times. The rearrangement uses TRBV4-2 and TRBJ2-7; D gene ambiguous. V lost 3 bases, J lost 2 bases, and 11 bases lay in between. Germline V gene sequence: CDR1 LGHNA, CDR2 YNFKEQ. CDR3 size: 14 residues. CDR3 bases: TGTGCCAGCAGCCATTGGGCCCTACCCTACGAGCAGTACTTC. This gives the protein CASSHWALPYEQYF.

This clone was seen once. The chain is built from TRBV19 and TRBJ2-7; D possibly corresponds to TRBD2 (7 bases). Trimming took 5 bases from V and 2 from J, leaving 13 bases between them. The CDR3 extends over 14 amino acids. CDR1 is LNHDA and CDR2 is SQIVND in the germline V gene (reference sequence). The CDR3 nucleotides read TGTGCCAGTAGTCGGGGGGACAAAACCTACGAGCAGTACTTC. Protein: CASSRGDKTYEQYF.

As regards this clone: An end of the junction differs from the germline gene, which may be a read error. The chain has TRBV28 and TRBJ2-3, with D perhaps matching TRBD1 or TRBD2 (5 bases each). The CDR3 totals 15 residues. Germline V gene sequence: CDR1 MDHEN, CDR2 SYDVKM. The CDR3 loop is CASSPRGSLPDTQYF. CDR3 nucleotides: TGTGCTAGCAGTCCCCGGGGCAGCCTCCCAGATACGCAGTATTTT. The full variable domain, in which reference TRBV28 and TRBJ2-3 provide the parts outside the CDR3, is DVKVTQSSRYLVKRTGEKVFLECVQDMDHENMFWYRQDPGLGLRLIYFSYDVKMKEKGDIPEGYSVSREKKERFSLILESASTNQTSMYLCASSPRGSLPDTQYFGPGTRLTVL.